There are many counts of the clone carrying this TCR beta chain. The source of the sample is a study of CD8 T cells in ankylosing spondylitis. V was clipped by 4 bases and J by 4 bases, with 10 bases between them. The CDR3 spans 13 residues. TCRdb independently ran MiXCR on the 5' RACE reads; one entry per CDR3 protein. The sample has about 240,000 distinct CDR3 sequences, 8.2% seen once. The sequenced sample consisted of blood, either unsorted or a sorted T cell fraction (not recorded which). The origin of this receptor is a female donor with ankylosing spondylitis or in good health (not recorded which). This chain links TRBV12-3 or TRBV12-4 with TRBJ2-5, with a weak D call TRBD2 (5 bases). In DNA, the CDR3 is TGTGCCAGCAGTTACGCTAGCCGAGAGACCCAGTACTTC. It yields the protein CASSYASRETQYF.